Each of the 19 T cell receptor beta chains below was sequenced from the same sample in a study of blood T cell repertoires in COVID-19. Libraries were prepared by immunoSEQ multiplex PCR; TCRdb keeps only in-frame clonotypes and omits some of them. The repertoire holds nearly 300,000 clones, with 89% as singletons. The sequenced material came from PBMCs or T cells enriched from blood (not recorded which). The receptors shown here come from a woman aged 45-60 years who had been exposed to COVID-19.

The gene calls are TRBV5-8 and TRBJ2-5; 9 bases are shared with TRBD1. The CDR3 covers 14 residues. The trim removed 3 bases at V and 7 bases at J, leaving 7 bases unmatched. Looked up from germline, CDR1 is SGHTS and CDR2 is YDEGEE. CDR3 loop: CASSSTGGERTQYF. The CDR3 bases are TGTGCCAGCAGCTCCACAGGGGGCGAAAGGACCCAGTACTTC.

The chain uses TRBV19 and TRBJ2-7; TRBD2 agrees at 7 bases. V lost 5 bases, J lost 0 bases, and 13 bases stayed unmatched. Germline CDR1 LNHDA, CDR2 SQIVND (reference sequence). This CDR3 has 17 amino acids. The CDR3 DNA is TGTGCCAGTAGTCCGGGATCGCTAGCGGCATTCTCCTACGAGCAGTACTTC. Translating it yields CASSPGSLAAFSYEQYF.

A single count supports this clone. V and J are TRBV12-3 or TRBV12-4 and TRBJ1-1, with D maybe TRBD1 (5 bases). The V end lost 6 bases, the J end lost 7 bases, and 15 bases lay between the germline ends. The CDR3 sequence is 13 residues long. CDR3 protein: CASRFEIQGEAFF. The CDR3 DNA follows: TGTGCCAGCAGATTTGAAATTCAGGGTGAAGCTTTCTTT.

In DNA, the CDR3 is TGTGCCAGCAGCCAAACTATCGGGGAGCTGTTTTTT. Its translation is CASSQTIGELFF. The chain joins TRBV3-1 (or the pseudogene TRBV3-2) to TRBJ2-2, with D hard to call. V lost 2 bases and J lost 7, with 5 bases in between. CDR1 is LGHDT, CDR2 YNNKEL, per germline (reference sequence). The CDR3 is 12 residues long.

The chain has TRBV7-6 and TRBJ2-3; D is possibly TRBD2 (6 bases). Germline V CDR1 and CDR2: SGHVS, FNYEAQ. V was shortened by 5 bases and J by 1 base, with 13 bases between the two germline ends. The CDR3 runs to 15 residues. The CDR3 DNA reads TGTGCCAGCAGCCGAATATGGGGGGGCACAGATACGCAGTATTTT. This gives the protein CASSRIWGGTDTQYF.

The rearrangement uses TRBV11-2 and TRBJ2-7, with D possibly being TRBD2 (6 bases). The ends were cut back, 0 bases at V and 0 bases at J, with 12 bases in the middle. This CDR3 is built from 16 residues. CDR1 is SGHAT, CDR2 FQNNGV, per germline. In DNA form, the CDR3 reads TGTGCCAGCAGCTTAGATACTAGCCCGGGCTCCTACGAGCAGTACTTC. This translates into CASSLDTSPGSYEQYF.

The chain recombines TRBV16 with TRBJ1-2, with D possibly matching TRBD1 (6 bases). Trimming took off 0 bases at V and 6 bases at J, with 14 bases between the two ends. Germline CDR1 KGHSY, CDR2 FQNENV. The CDR3 runs 15 residues. The CDR3 here is CASSQSVEGVHGYTF. Written as DNA, the CDR3 is TGTGCCAGCAGCCAATCGGTTGAGGGGGTCCATGGCTACACCTTC. Variable domain in full (rest from reference TRBV16 and TRBJ1-2): GEEVAQTPKHLVRGEGQKAKLYCAPIKGHSYVFWYQQVLKNEFKFLISFQNENVFDETGMPKERFSAKCLPNSPCSLEIQATKLEDSAVYFCASSQSVEGVHGYTFGSGTRLTVV.

This clone was detected once. The chain couples TRBV5-4 to TRBJ1-3; D unclear. CDR3 length equals 17 residues. Trimming shortened V by 0 bases and J by 0 bases, and 13 bases separated the two germline ends. The germline CDR1 and CDR2 sequences are SGHNT and YYREEE (reference sequence). The DNA for the CDR3 is TGTGCCAGCAGCTTGGGGGCAGGCGTGCACTCTGGAAACACCATATATTTT. As protein: CASSLGAGVHSGNTIYF.

The chain recombines TRBV5-1 with TRBJ2-2, with a possible D match to TRBD1 (5 bases). Germline CDR1 is SGHRS and CDR2 is YFSETQ. With 2 bases removed from V and 5 bases from J, the gap between germline ends came to 7 bases. The CDR3 totals 13 residues. CDR3 loop: CASSFTGTGELFF. The CDR3 DNA follows: TGCGCCAGCAGCTTCACAGGTACCGGGGAGCTGTTTTTT. The full variable domain, in which reference TRBV5-1 and TRBJ2-2 provide the parts outside the CDR3, is KAGVTQTPRYLIKTRGQQVTLSCSPISGHRSVSWYQQTPGQGLQFLFEYFSETQRNKGNFPGRFSGRQFSNSRSEMNVSTLELGDSALYLCASSFTGTGELFFGEGSRLTVL.

The table lists this clone with a count of one. The chain uses TRBV5-1 and TRBJ2-7; tentatively, D is TRBD1 (6 bases). The V gene's germline CDR1 is SGHRS and CDR2 YFSETQ. CDR3 length: 12 amino acids. Trimming took off 4 bases at V and 5 bases at J, with 10 bases between the two ends. As DNA, the CDR3 is TGCGCCAGCAGCCACGCAGGGGACGAGCAGTACTTC. It translates to CASSHAGDEQYF.

The V gene is TRBV28, the J gene TRBJ2-5; 8 bases are shared with TRBD2. Germline V lookup: CDR1 MDHEN, CDR2 SYDVKM. V shed 3 bases, J shed 2 bases, and the junction held 8 bases outside the gene matches. The CDR3 is 16 residues long. The CDR3 loop reads CASSFSSTSGQETQYF. The CDR3 DNA reads TGTGCCAGCAGTTTTAGTTCTACTAGCGGACAAGAGACCCAGTACTTC.

Only one count was recorded for this clone. The gene calls are TRBV11-2 and TRBJ2-7; TRBD1 might be the D (6 bases). The germline V gene encodes CDR1 SGHAT and CDR2 FQNNGV. V was shortened by 1 base and J by 0 bases, with 10 bases between the two germline ends. This CDR3 is built from 15 residues. The CDR3 region has the DNA TGTGCCAGCAGCTTAGGAGCGGACAGCTCCTACGAGCAGTACTTC. Its translation: CASSLGADSSYEQYF.

The J gene is TRBJ1-5, the V gene TRBV28; D remains unclear. Germline values: CDR1 MDHEN, CDR2 SYDVKM. The CDR3 contains 10 residues. The ends were cut back, 3 bases at V and 8 bases at J, with 2 bases in the middle. The CDR3 DNA reads TGTGCCAGCAGTTTCGAGCCCCAGCATTTT. Its translation: CASSFEPQHF.

As DNA, the CDR3 is TGTGCCAGCAGTGAGGCTGGACAGATGAGGTACAATGAGCAGTTCTTC. It is translated as CASSEAGQMRYNEQFF. V and J are TRBV6-1 and TRBJ2-1, with TRBD1 as a possible D gene (6 bases). The CDR3 extends over 16 amino acids. Trimming took off 3 bases at V and 4 bases at J, with 16 bases between the two ends. The germline V gene has CDR1 MNHNS and CDR2 SASEGT.

A single count supports this clone. The chain joins TRBV4-1 to TRBJ1-5, with a tentative D call TRBD1 (6 bases). CDR1 is MGHRA and CDR2 is YSYEKL in the germline V gene. V lost 2 bases to trimming and J lost 1 base, with 9 bases between them. CDR3 length: 15 residues. The CDR3 here is CASSQPGTSNQPQHF. The CDR3 DNA is TGCGCCAGCAGCCAACCCGGGACAAGCAATCAGCCCCAGCATTTT.

Points on this clone: Other DNA variants within this sample encode the same CDR3. This chain joins TRBV3-1 (or the pseudogene TRBV3-2) and TRBJ1-2, with D possibly TRBD1 on 5 matching bases. Germline V CDR1 and CDR2: LGHDT, YNNKEL (reference sequence). This CDR3 spans 13 amino acids. V was clipped by 1 base and J by 5 bases, with 8 bases between them. CDR3 region: CASSQVGGYGYTF. The CDR3 bases are TGTGCCAGCAGCCAAGTCGGGGGGTATGGCTACACCTTC.

This clone occurred a few times. The chain employs TRBV29-1 and TRBJ1-1; no clear D. In germline, CDR1 is SQVTM, CDR2 ANQGSEA. Trimming took 6 bases from V and 0 from J, leaving 11 bases between them. This CDR3 contains 13 residues. The CDR3 region is CSVRGNMNTEAFF. CDR3 nucleotide sequence: TGCAGCGTCAGAGGGAACATGAACACTGAAGCTTTCTTT.

V and J are TRBV4-1 and TRBJ1-1; D is unclear. V shed 8 bases and J shed 1 base, with 8 bases lying between them. The length of the CDR3 is 12 residues. The germline gives CDR1 MGHRA, CDR2 YSYEKL. CDR3 DNA: TGCGCCAGCTCACACCGGAACACTGAAGCTTTCTTT. Translating it yields CASSHRNTEAFF.

The rearrangement links TRBV28 to TRBJ1-3, with D possibly TRBD1 on 5 matching bases. The CDR3 loop spans 14 amino acids. V was pared by 6 bases and J by 0 bases, with 9 bases between. Germline loops: CDR1 MDHEN, CDR2 SYDVKM. DNA of the CDR3: TGTGCCAGCAGATCCAGGGACTCTGGAAACACCATATATTTT. It yields the protein CASRSRDSGNTIYF.